Below are 10 T cell receptor beta chains sequenced from a single sample in a study of blood T cells in healthy people across ages. A sample-barcoded 5' primer and a J-beta primer mix were used in a second PCR of roughly 6 to 11 cycles. TCRdb re-called the 5' RACE reads through MiXCR, storing one row per CDR3 protein. The sample has some 1.8 million distinct CDR3 sequences; about two fifths are singletons. The specimen was blood. All receptors come from a human donor in good health.

The chain is built from TRBV20-1 and TRBJ2-5; 12 bases match TRBD2. Unmatched junction bases numbered 8, after V lost 1 base and J lost 5 bases. The CDR3 contains 16 residues. From germline, CDR1 is DFQATT and CDR2 SNEGSKA (reference sequence). CDR3 coding DNA: TGCAGTGCTAGAGGGAGTCTAGCGGGGGGGCGTGAGACCCAGTACTTC. Translated: CSARGSLAGGRETQYF.

The V gene is TRBV29-1, the J gene TRBJ1-1; 8 nucleotides match TRBD1. Germline values: CDR1 SQVTM, CDR2 ANQGSEA. With 0 bases clipped from V and 4 bases from J, the junction kept 7 bases outside the gene matches. The CDR3 totals 15 residues. CDR3 protein: CSVEDWAGGSTEAFF. For the CDR3, the DNA is TGCAGCGTTGAAGATTGGGCAGGGGGCTCCACTGAAGCTTTCTTT. Based on the CDR3 plus reference TRBV29-1 and TRBJ1-1, the full variable domain is SAVISQKPSRDICQRGTSLTIQCQVDSQVTMMFWYRQQPGQSLTLIATANQGSEATYESGFVIDKFPISRPNLTFSTLTVSNMSPEDSSIYLCSVEDWAGGSTEAFFGQGTRLTVV.

This clonotype was detected only a few times. The V and J genes are TRBV5-1 and TRBJ1-1; D is undetermined. The ends were cut back, 1 base at V and 5 bases at J, with 9 bases in the middle. The germline CDR1 and CDR2 sequences are SGHRS and YFSETQ. The CDR3 has 13 residues. The CDR3 nucleotides are TGCGCCAGCAGCTTGTATCTGGGGACTGAAGCTTTCTTT. Translation gives CASSLYLGTEAFF.

A few counts support this clonotype. The rearrangement uses TRBV10-3 and TRBJ2-1, with D possibly being TRBD1 (6 bases). CDR3 length: 14 residues. V lost 2 bases and J 6 bases, leaving 11 bases between the germline ends. The germline V gene has CDR1 ENHRY and CDR2 SYGVKD. The CDR3: CAISEAGTTNEQFF. The CDR3 nucleotides are TGTGCCATCAGTGAGGCCGGGACAACCAATGAGCAGTTCTTC.

This clonotype was picked up a small number of times. This chain joins TRBV6-6 and TRBJ2-7; no definite D call. Germline V gene data show CDR1 as MNHNY and CDR2 as SVGAGI (reference sequence). The CDR3 is 15 residues long. Deletions cut 0 bases from V and 1 base from J, with 10 bases between. The CDR3 reads CASSYSDTSSYEQYF. CDR3 nucleotide sequence: TGTGCCAGCAGTTACTCTGATACATCTTCCTACGAGCAGTACTTC.

This chain links TRBV9 with TRBJ1-3; 7 bases are a match to TRBD1. CDR3 size: 16 residues. V trimming: 2 bases; J trimming: 0 bases; junction bases outside the gene matches: 5. Looked up from germline, CDR1 is SGDLS and CDR2 is YYNGEE. The DNA of the CDR3 is TGTGCCAGCAGCGTCAACAGGGGCCACTCTGGAAACACCATATATTTT. Its translation is CASSVNRGHSGNTIYF. Full variable domain (rest looked up from reference TRBV9 and TRBJ1-3): DSGVTQTPKHLITATGQRVTLRCSPRSGDLSVYWYQQSLDQGLQFLIQYYNGEERAKGNILERFSAQQFPDLHSELNLSSLELGDSALYFCASSVNRGHSGNTIYFGEGSWLTVV.

The chain uses TRBV29-1 and TRBJ1-2; 7 bases are shared with TRBD1. The CDR3 covers 15 residues. J was trimmed by 7 bases and V by 6 bases; bases with no gene match: 17. Per germline, CDR1 SQVTM and CDR2 ANQGSEA. The CDR3 DNA reads as TGCAGCGTCTTTGGAGAGGGGACAGTTTTCGGTGGCTACACCTTC. As protein: CSVFGEGTVFGGYTF. Full variable domain (outside the CDR3, taken from reference TRBV29-1 and TRBJ1-2): SAVISQKPSRDICQRGTSLTIQCQVDSQVTMMFWYRQQPGQSLTLIATANQGSEATYESGFVIDKFPISRPNLTFSTLTVSNMSPEDSSIYLCSVFGEGTVFGGYTFGSGTRLTVV.

This chain links TRBV24-1 with TRBJ2-1; TRBD2 aligns across 7 bases. CDR1 KGHDR and CDR2 SFDVKD come from the germline V gene. Trimming removed 2 bases from V and 4 bases from J; junction bases left unmatched: 7. This CDR3 has 16 amino acids. The CDR3: CATSDSSRGGYNEQFF. The CDR3 nucleotides read TGTGCCACCAGTGATTCCTCGCGCGGGGGTTACAATGAGCAGTTCTTC.

This sequence joins TRBV12-3 or TRBV12-4 and TRBJ1-1; no clear D. The CDR3 is 13 residues long. V was pared by 2 bases and J by 3 bases, with 7 bases between. CDR3 region: CASSLWFDTEAFF. The CDR3 DNA is TGTGCCAGCAGTTTATGGTTCGACACTGAAGCTTTCTTT.

This clonotype appeared a few times. This chain uses TRBV28 with TRBJ1-1; D unclear. Germline CDR1 is MDHEN and CDR2 is SYDVKM. The CDR3 contains 14 residues. V was trimmed by 1 base and J by 3 bases, leaving 9 bases between them. The CDR3, as DNA: TGTGCCAGCAGTTTATACGGGGAGGACACTGAAGCTTTCTTT. Its protein is CASSLYGEDTEAFF.